This T cell receptor beta chain was recovered during a study of T cells in Graves' hyperthyroidism and ophthalmopathy. At the level of the study: Any treatment followed the collection of peripheral blood at initial diagnosis. The study, taken as a whole, reports: Ophthalmopathy and stable hyperthyroidism were told apart by a 13 V-J model. Most clonotypes expanded in thyroid above 0.001 were likewise present in blood.

This clonotype was observed at least ten times. Its antigen is currently unknown. Patients having uncontrolled infection, another autoimmune disease, pregnancy or lactation were not included. From RNA transcripts, TCR beta CDR3 regions were amplified. The TCR CDR3 was amplified in a first-round RT-PCR using the HTBI primer set. Using its own MiXCR run on the multiplex PCR reads, TCRdb lists one record per CDR3 protein. The sample records roughly 710,000 distinct CDR3 sequences, 35% being singletons. The clonotype was recovered from a woman in her 40s with Graves' hyperthyroidism. The sample consisted of blood.

In DNA, the CDR3 is TGTGCCAGCAGCGTAGGCGGGGGTGGGAACTACGAGCAGTACTTC. Protein sequence: CASSVGGGGNYEQYF. The rearrangement joins TRBV7-9 to TRBJ2-7, with 7 bases aligning to TRBD2. Germline V CDR1 and CDR2: SEHNR, FQNEAQ (reference sequence). The CDR3 totals 15 residues. With V trimmed by 5 bases and J by 3 bases, 10 bases remained unmatched.